A selection of T cell receptor beta chains follows, all from one sample in a study of response to subunit inactivated influenza vaccine. In TCRdb, the RT-PCR reads were re-called with MiXCR into one record per CDR3 protein. The sample includes about 650,000 distinct CDR3 sequences, 14% of them seen just once. Sequenced material: PBMCs from blood, taken 14 days before vaccination. These receptor sequences come from a man aged 50 or older who received an inactivated influenza vaccine. Both conserved end residues are part of each CDR3. A D gene is named only where the DNA matches it firmly. Clone size is stated in some rows and not others, as once, few, many or a class when expanded.

j_gene,v_gene,len,abundance,d_gene,CDR3nt,CDR3aa
TRBJ2-1,TRBV2,16,-,TRBD2,TGTGCCAGCAGTGAAGGTTGGAGGACTAGGGGCCATGAGCAGTTCTTC,CASSEGWRTRGHEQFF
TRBJ1-1,TRBV7-9,16,few,-,TGTGCCAGCAGCTCACCAGAGGGACGGGTGAACACTGAAGCTTTCTTT,CASSSPEGRVNTEAFF
TRBJ1-4,TRBV20-1,12,few,-,TGCAGTGCAAGGGGGGACCATGAAAAACTGTTTTTT,CSARGDHEKLFF
TRBJ2-5,TRBV7-6,15,-,-,TGTGCCAGCAGCTTCTTCGGGCGGGGTGGAGAGACCCAGTACTTC,CASSFFGRGGETQYF
TRBJ2-3,TRBV29-1,16,-,-,TGCAGCGTGACCGGATTCGGGCGGGGCAGCACAGATACGCAGTATTTT,CSVTGFGRGSTDTQYF
TRBJ2-1,TRBV7-2,15,few,-,TGTGCCAGCACCACAATGCACAACTCCTACAATGAGCAGTTCTTC,CASTTMHNSYNEQFF
TRBJ2-3,TRBV7-3,14,-,TRBD2,TGTGCCAGCAGCCCAGCGGGAGGGAGTGATACGCAGTATTTT,CASSPAGGSDTQYF
TRBJ2-2,TRBV7-9,15,-,TRBD1,TGTGCCAGCAGCTCAGGGGGCAAGAACACCGGGGAGCTGTTTTTT,CASSSGGKNTGELFF
TRBJ2-7,TRBV15,15,-,TRBD1,TGTGCCACCAGCAGAGTGGGCGGACAGGATATCGAGCAGTACTTC,CATSRVGGQDIEQYF
TRBJ2-7,TRBV10-2,16,few,TRBD2,TGCGCCAGCAGTGAGAGAGGACTAGCGAGCTCCTACGAGCAGTACTTC,CASSERGLASSYEQYF
TRBJ2-5,TRBV5-1,14,few,TRBD2,TGCGCCAGCAGCTTGCCTAGCGGCCAAGAGACCCAGTACTTC,CASSLPSGQETQYF
TRBJ2-4,TRBV11-2,16,few,-,TGTGCCAGCAGCTTAGGCGTCGGGTATGCCAAAAACATTCAGTACTTC,CASSLGVGYAKNIQYF
TRBJ2-7,TRBV28,14,once,TRBD1,TGTGCCAGCAGTTTTCTACAGGGGATTTACGAGCAGTACTTC,CASSFLQGIYEQYF
TRBJ2-7,TRBV11-2,14,-,TRBD2,TGTGCCAGCAGCTTCGGCGGGAGTGGCGGCGAGCAGTACTTC,CASSFGGSGGEQYF
TRBJ1-5,TRBV12-3/TRBV12-4,15,-,-,TGTGCCAGCAGTTTAGGGGGTCGGGGCAATCAGCCCCAGCATTTT,CASSLGGRGNQPQHF
TRBJ1-1,TRBV19,15,-,TRBD1,TGTGCCAGTAGAACGGTTAAGGGGGCGGTCACTGAAGCTTTCTTT,CASRTVKGAVTEAFF
TRBJ2-3,TRBV10-3,14,-,-,TGTGCCATCAGTGAGTCTGTGCGCACAGATACGCAGTATTTT,CAISESVRTDTQYF
TRBJ1-5,TRBV27,16,few,-,TGTGCCAGCAGTTTGGGAAATCGAGGCGGCAATCAGCCCCAGCATTTT,CASSLGNRGGNQPQHF
TRBJ2-1,TRBV5-6,12,few,-,TGTGCCAGCAGCTTGGCCTTCGGGGAGCAGTTCTTC,CASSLAFGEQFF
TRBJ2-1,TRBV7-3,12,-,-,TGTGCCAGCAGCCCCGAGGGCTACTCTCAGTTCTTC,CASSPEGYSQFF
TRBJ2-1,TRBV6-5,16,-,-,TGTGCCAGCAGTTACGATGGCAGTACGACCTACAATGAGCAGTTCTTC,CASSYDGSTTYNEQFF
TRBJ1-5,TRBV5-6,14,few,-,TGTGCCAGCAGCCCAGGGGCAGGCGGACAGCCCCAGCATTTT,CASSPGAGGQPQHF
TRBJ2-5,TRBV29-1,13,many,TRBD2,TGCAGCGCCCGACTAGCGGGAAAAGAGACCCAGTACTTC,CSARLAGKETQYF
TRBJ2-1,TRBV28,15,-,TRBD2,TGTGCCAGCAGTTCTCAGCGGGAGTTGAACAATGAGCAGTTCTTC,CASSSQRELNNEQFF
TRBJ2-3,TRBV29-1,10,-,-,TGCAGCGTTCGGTCCGGTACGCAGTATTTT,CSVRSGTQYF
TRBJ2-1,TRBV6-2/TRBV6-3,15,few,TRBD1,TGTGCCAGCAGTGGGGACAGGGGGCTCCACAATGAGCAGTTCTTC,CASSGDRGLHNEQFF
TRBJ1-6,TRBV10-3,15,few,-,TGTGCCATCAGGGATAGATCCGGGATTGGTTCACCCCTCCACTTT,CAIRDRSGIGSPLHF